The 20 T cell receptor beta chains presented below share a single source sample, sequenced in a study of blood T cell repertoires in COVID-19. Using immunoSEQ multiplex PCR, the repertoire was profiled, and TCRdb retains in-frame clones only, with some absent. The table lists approximately 100,000 clones, 87% of them singletons, with roughly 10% in the top ten. Sample: peripheral blood. The receptors were sampled from a woman aged 30 to 39 with acute or convalescent COVID-19.

J is TRBJ1-1 and V is TRBV12-5, with 7 bases that match TRBD1. Trimming at V came to 6 bases and at J to 0 bases, leaving 4 bases not matched to a gene. CDR1 and CDR2 from the germline V gene are LGHNT and FRNRAP. This CDR3 comprises 14 residues. CDR3 DNA sequence: TGTGCTAGTGGGACAGGGTTAATGAACACTGAAGCTTTCTTT. Translated, it gives CASGTGLMNTEAFF.

The chain is built from TRBV5-6 and TRBJ1-6, with TRBD1 identical over 8 bases. The length of the CDR3 is 15 residues. Germline V CDR1 and CDR2: SGHDT, YYEEEE. V lost 2 bases and J lost 6; bases outside the gene matches: 4. The CDR3 DNA follows: TGTGCCAGCAGCTTAGAGACAGGGGTTAATTCACCCCTCCACTTT. This encodes CASSLETGVNSPLHF. The full variable domain, completed using reference TRBV5-6 and TRBJ1-6, is DAGVTQSPTHLIKTRGQQVTLRCSPKSGHDTVSWYQQALGQGPQFIFQYYEEEERQRGNFPDRFSGHQFPNYSSELNVNALLLGDSALYLCASSLETGVNSPLHFGNGTRLTVT.

V gene TRBV5-1 combines with J gene TRBJ1-2; TRBD1 matches 11 bases. Trimming took 2 bases from V and 7 from J; bases not matched to a gene: 13. Germline V gene sequence: CDR1 SGHRS, CDR2 YFSETQ. The CDR3 length is 17 residues. The CDR3 nucleotides read TGCGCCAGCAGCTTCGGGACAGGGGGGATCAGGCTACGTGGCTACACCTTC. It codes for CASSFGTGGIRLRGYTF.

The chain combines TRBV6-1 with TRBJ2-7; D not resolved. The germline V gene encodes CDR1 MNHNS and CDR2 SASEGT. With 2 bases removed from V and 6 bases from J, the gap between germline ends came to 5 bases. The CDR3 has 11 amino acids. The CDR3 protein is CASSELAEQYF. The CDR3, as DNA: TGTGCCAGCAGTGAATTGGCCGAGCAGTACTTC.

This chain uses TRBV6-5 with TRBJ1-1; D remains unclear. Per the germline V gene, CDR1 is MNHEY and CDR2 is SVGAGI. V lost 5 bases and J lost 7, with 5 bases in between. The CDR3 consists of 10 residues. The CDR3 protein is CASSSFEAFF. The CDR3 DNA sequence: TGTGCCAGCAGTAGCTTTGAAGCTTTCTTT.

This sequence joins TRBV6-5 and TRBJ1-1, with TRBD1 identical over 7 bases. The germline gives CDR1 MNHEY, CDR2 SVGAGI. This CDR3 has 15 residues. The V and J ends lost 0 bases and 2 bases, in that order; junction bases with no gene match: 3. CDR3: CASSYSGDSNTEAFF. CDR3 sequence (DNA): TGTGCCAGCAGTTACTCTGGGGACAGCAACACTGAAGCTTTCTTT.

The J gene is TRBJ1-5, the V gene TRBV12-3 or TRBV12-4, with TRBD1 as a possible D gene (6 bases). V lost 1 base, J lost 5 bases, and 6 bases lay in between. CDR3 size: 13 residues. The chain's CDR3 is CASSLDRDQPQHF. CDR3 DNA sequence: TGTGCCAGCAGTTTAGACAGGGATCAGCCCCAGCATTTT.

J is TRBJ2-1 and V is TRBV7-9; TRBD2 matches 7 bases. V gave up 7 bases and J gave up 8 bases; unmatched junction bases: 14. CDR1 and CDR2 (germline): SEHNR, FQNEAQ (reference sequence). This CDR3 region has 15 residues. CDR3 in DNA: TGTGCCAGCATCGGGGCTCCCCTAGCGGTCGATGAGCAGTTCTTC. It is translated as CASIGAPLAVDEQFF.

The chain combines TRBV27 with TRBJ1-2; TRBD1 aligns across 10 bases. The length of the CDR3 is 15 residues. From germline, CDR1 is MNHEY and CDR2 SMNVEV (reference sequence). The ends lost 2 bases at V and 2 bases at J; junction bases unmatched: 2. The chain's CDR3 is CASSLGTGVNYGYTF. CDR3 DNA: TGTGCCAGCAGTTTAGGGACAGGGGTCAACTATGGCTACACCTTC.

This sequence joins TRBV5-1 and TRBJ1-1, with TRBD1 identical over 10 bases. This CDR3 has 18 residues. Germline CDR1 is SGHRS and CDR2 is YFSETQ. Trimming at V came to 5 bases and at J to 1 base, leaving 14 bases not matched to a gene. The CDR3 sequence: CASRVSRGGTGENTEAFF. The CDR3 nucleotides read TGCGCCAGCAGAGTCTCAAGGGGAGGGACAGGGGAGAACACTGAAGCTTTCTTT.

This chain links TRBV5-1 with TRBJ2-2; perhaps TRBD2 as D (6 bases). This CDR3 has 15 amino acids. V was clipped by 4 bases and J by 2 bases, with 12 bases between them. CDR1 is SGHRS and CDR2 is YFSETQ in the germline V gene. Here the CDR3 DNA reads TGCGCCAGCAGCCTGGACTATATAAACACCGGGGAGCTGTTTTTT. This encodes CASSLDYINTGELFF.

The chain is built from TRBV6-5 and TRBJ1-4; TRBD1 aligns across 7 bases. CDR3 size: 15 residues. Trimming cost V 2 bases and J 7 bases; bases outside gene matches: 7. CDR1 is MNHEY and CDR2 is SVGAGI in the germline V gene. The chain's CDR3 is CASSYGQEDREKLFF. The CDR3 coding sequence is TGTGCCAGCAGTTACGGACAGGAGGATCGTGAAAAACTGTTTTTT.

J is TRBJ2-7 and V is TRBV15; D might be TRBD1 (5 bases). From germline, CDR1 is LNHNV and CDR2 YYDKDF (reference sequence). This CDR3 is 14 amino acids long. Trimming removed 3 bases from V and 4 bases from J, with 13 bases in between. CDR3 coding DNA: TGTGCCACCAGCAGCCCCAGGGCCCCTTACGAGCAGTACTTC. Protein product: CATSSPRAPYEQYF.

This clone was recorded only once. The gene calls are TRBV11-3 and TRBJ2-1; a weak D match, TRBD1 (5 bases). This CDR3 region has 14 residues. Per germline, CDR1 SGHNT and CDR2 YENEEA. Deletions cut 3 bases from V and 6 bases from J, with 12 bases between. CDR3 in amino acids: CASSLTGAGNEQFF. The DNA of the CDR3 is TGTGCCAGCAGCTTGACTGGGGCAGGCAATGAGCAGTTCTTC.

The rearrangement joins TRBV2 to TRBJ2-2, with 7 bases matching TRBD2. The CDR3 loop spans 13 amino acids. The ends lost 7 bases at V and 9 bases at J; junction bases unmatched: 8. Germline V gene lookup returns CDR1 SNHLY and CDR2 FYNNEI. CDR3 sequence: CASTDGTIWELFF. The DNA for the CDR3 is TGTGCCAGCACCGACGGGACTATTTGGGAGCTGTTTTTT.

The V and J genes are TRBV12-5 and TRBJ1-5, with 8 bases fitting TRBD1. With V trimmed by 7 bases and J by 2 bases, 7 bases remained unmatched. This CDR3 spans 15 amino acids. Germline V gene sequence: CDR1 LGHNT, CDR2 FRNRAP. CDR3 DNA: TGTGCTAGTGCCATGGGACAGGTCGGCAATCAGCCCCAGCATTTT. It specifies CASAMGQVGNQPQHF.

The chain links TRBV5-1 to TRBJ2-7; tentative D call: TRBD2 (6 bases). V was trimmed by 0 bases and J by 2 bases, leaving 9 bases between them. The CDR3 is 14 amino acids. Germline V gene data show CDR1 as SGHRS and CDR2 as YFSETQ. The CDR3 DNA reads TGCGCCAGCAGCTTGGTCGGAGGGGCCTACGAGCAGTACTTC. Residues: CASSLVGGAYEQYF.

The chain joins TRBV12-3 or TRBV12-4 to TRBJ1-2; unclear D gene. CDR3 length equals 11 residues. V was shortened by 6 bases and J by 4 bases, with 6 bases between the two germline ends. The CDR3 region is CASSRVYGYTF. For the CDR3, the DNA is TGTGCCAGCAGCCGTGTCTATGGCTACACCTTC.

This clone was picked up one time. This chain uses TRBV7-2 with TRBJ2-7; 10 bases map to TRBD2. Trimming removed 3 bases from V and 7 bases from J; junction bases left unmatched: 12. CDR3 length: 16 residues. Germline CDR1 is SGHTA and CDR2 is FQGNSA. The CDR3 coding sequence is TGTGCCAGCAGCTTGGCCGGGACTAGCGCGACCGGTGAGCAGTACTTC. Its translation is CASSLAGTSATGEQYF.

V and J are TRBV28 and TRBJ1-6; 9 bases line up with TRBD1. The CDR3 covers 15 residues. The germline V gene has CDR1 MDHEN and CDR2 SYDVKM. J lost 7 bases, V lost 6 bases, and 7 bases had no gene match. CDR3 bases: TGTGCCAGCAGCACAGGGGGCGAGTCAAATTCACCCCTCCACTTT. Residues: CASSTGGESNSPLHF.